This T cell receptor beta chain originates from a study of beta chain features in type 1 diabetes. The overall study: In all, approximately 110 million sorted cells from all samples were analyzed. Notes on the study in general: For TCRB rearrangement, an influence of HLA type remained unresolved here. Shortening of TCRB CDR3s, moderate but significant, appeared in all four CD4+ subsets of Type 1 diabetes patients. High-TCR-expressing cells could be over-represented by cDNA sequencing.

Investigators reverse transcribed all isolated RNA, so they sequenced expressed TCRB transcripts. TCRdb keeps only in-frame clones here, not all; method: immunoSEQ multiplex PCR. The repertoire holds some 660,000 clones, around 15% seen once, with 0.035% to 0.04% in the top ten. This clone was seen only a few times. What it binds is unknown. Sequencing input: naive CD4+ T cells from blood. The sequence derives from a man younger than 35 with type 1 diabetes.

The CDR3 sequence: CASSPGRLSYEQYF. CDR3 bases: TGTGCCAGCTCACCAGGCAGGCTGTCCTACGAGCAGTACTTC. The genes are TRBV18 and TRBJ2-7; D uncertain. Trimming cost V 2 bases and J 1 base, with 9 bases left between them. The CDR3 is 14 amino acids. CDR1 is KGHSH, CDR2 LQKENI, per germline.